The next 14 T cell receptor beta chains were all read from a single sample in a study of blood T cell repertoires in COVID-19. Measured with immunoSEQ multiplex PCR; TCRdb has only the in-frame clones, and not every one. The sample records about 55,000 clones, around 90% being singletons. Sequences were obtained from peripheral blood. These receptors all come from a human donor with active COVID-19. The donor label of this sample is uncertain.

The V gene is TRBV20-1, the J gene TRBJ2-1, with D maybe TRBD2 (5 bases). Germline lookup yields CDR1 DFQATT and CDR2 SNEGSKA (reference sequence). The CDR3 is 14 residues long. The V end lost 3 bases, the J end lost 6 bases, and 15 bases lay between the germline ends. Written as DNA, the CDR3 is TGCAGTGCTAGTGGTGGGAGAAACCCCAATGAGCAGTTCTTC. It translates to CSASGGRNPNEQFF.

In this sample, this clone turned up once. The gene calls are TRBV7-3 and TRBJ2-3, with 9 bases identical to TRBD2. Germline CDR1 and CDR2: SGHTA and FQGTGA. The CDR3 runs to 19 residues. The V segment lost 1 base and the J segment 5 bases; nucleotides outside the gene matches: 16. The CDR3 loop reads CASSLIGSGRLAGRDTQYF. In nucleotides, the CDR3 is TGTGCCAGCAGCTTAATAGGGTCGGGGCGGCTAGCGGGAAGAGATACGCAGTATTTT.

The chain uses TRBV5-1 and TRBJ2-2; D may be TRBD2 (5 bases). The CDR3 extends over 14 amino acids. V was cut by 7 bases and J by 2 bases, with 12 bases left in between. Germline V lookup: CDR1 SGHRS, CDR2 YFSETQ. The CDR3 DNA reads TGCGCCAGCTCCAGCGGTACTAACACCGGGGAGCTGTTTTTT. Its translation is CASSSGTNTGELFF.

The J gene is TRBJ2-1, the V gene TRBV9; TRBD1 matches 7 bases. With V trimmed by 1 base and J by 8 bases, 9 bases remained unmatched. The CDR3 consists of 15 residues. The germline gives CDR1 SGDLS, CDR2 YYNGEE. This CDR3 is CASSVMPGGFDEQFF. The DNA of the CDR3 is TGTGCCAGCAGCGTAATGCCAGGGGGTTTCGATGAGCAGTTCTTC.

V gene TRBV9 combines with J gene TRBJ2-6; 11 nucleotides agree with TRBD1. J gave up 0 bases and V 0 bases, and 5 bases lay outside the gene matches. The CDR3 covers 19 residues. CDR1 and CDR2 from the germline V gene are SGDLS and YYNGEE. The CDR3 here is CASSVGRTGGGSGANVLTF. CDR3 nucleotide sequence: TGTGCCAGCAGCGTAGGAAGGACAGGGGGCGGCTCTGGGGCCAACGTCCTGACTTTC. The whole variable domain, filled in from reference TRBV9 and TRBJ2-6, reads DSGVTQTPKHLITATGQRVTLRCSPRSGDLSVYWYQQSLDQGLQFLIQYYNGEERAKGNILERFSAQQFPDLHSELNLSSLELGDSALYFCASSVGRTGGGSGANVLTFGAGSRLTVL.

This chain joins TRBV9 and TRBJ1-1; unclear D gene. V was shortened by 4 bases and J by 1 base, with 5 bases between the two germline ends. The CDR3 is made up of 12 amino acids. Germline V lookup: CDR1 SGDLS, CDR2 YYNGEE. CDR3 nucleotide sequence: TGTGCCAGCAGCAGACAGAACACTGAAGCTTTCTTT. Translating it yields CASSRQNTEAFF.

The chain has TRBV7-2 and TRBJ2-5; the D gene is possibly TRBD2 (6 bases). Trimming removed 5 bases at V and 3 bases at J, with 13 bases between. Germline loops: CDR1 SGHTA, CDR2 FQGNSA. The CDR3 extends over 14 amino acids. CDR3 sequence (DNA): TGTGCCAGCAGCCCCAGCTGGGGGGAAGAGACCCAGTACTTC. Its protein is CASSPSWGEETQYF.

This clone was counted a few times. V gene TRBV3-1 (or the pseudogene TRBV3-2) combines with J gene TRBJ1-6, with TRBD1 matching over 9 bases. J lost 7 bases, V lost 6 bases, and 4 bases had no gene match. The CDR3 covers 14 residues. Germline loops: CDR1 LGHDT, CDR2 YNNKEL (reference sequence). The CDR3 DNA is TGTGCCAGCAGTTGGGGACAGGGCAATTCACCCCTCCACTTT. It specifies CASSWGQGNSPLHF.

V is TRBV19 and J is TRBJ2-2, with D perhaps TRBD2 (5 bases). Trimming pared 4 bases from V and 2 bases from J, leaving 17 bases between. This CDR3 region has 17 residues. In germline, CDR1 is LNHDA, CDR2 SQIVND (reference sequence). In DNA form, the CDR3 reads TGTGCCAGTAGTAAGTCCCCTGGAGGAGCCAACACCGGGGAGCTGTTTTTT. It specifies CASSKSPGGANTGELFF.

The genes are TRBV11-3 and TRBJ2-1; no clear D gene. Trimming stripped 1 base from V and 0 bases from J, with 10 bases between. This CDR3 is 16 amino acids long. The germline V gene encodes CDR1 SGHNT and CDR2 YENEEA. The CDR3 sequence: CASSLGGLLSYNEQFF. The CDR3 coding sequence is TGTGCCAGCAGCTTAGGAGGCCTGCTCTCCTACAATGAGCAGTTCTTC.

The chain uses TRBV10-3 and TRBJ2-6; 10 bases agree with TRBD1. Germline-derived CDR1 and CDR2 are ENHRY and SYGVKD. V lost 2 bases, J lost 3 bases, and 7 bases stayed unmatched. This CDR3 has 18 residues. CDR3 protein: CAISEGDRGVFGANVLTF. The CDR3, as DNA: TGTGCCATCAGTGAGGGGGACAGGGGAGTGTTTGGGGCCAACGTCCTGACTTTC.

The chain links TRBV27 to TRBJ1-5; D is unclear. CDR1 and CDR2 (germline): MNHEY, SMNVEV (reference sequence). V lost 3 bases and J lost 0, with 9 bases in between. The CDR3 has 15 residues. The CDR3 loop reads CASSLYSYSNQPQHF. CDR3 in DNA: TGTGCCAGCAGTTTGTATTCCTATAGCAATCAGCCCCAGCATTTT.

The J gene is TRBJ2-7, the V gene TRBV7-9; 8 nucleotides match TRBD1. V gave up 5 bases and J gave up 4 bases; unmatched junction bases: 7. The CDR3 covers 14 residues. Germline-derived CDR1 and CDR2 are SEHNR and FQNEAQ (reference sequence). The CDR3 nucleotides read TGTGCCAGCAGCCGAGGACAGGGAGAATACGAGCAGTACGTC. It encodes CASSRGQGEYEQYV.

This chain links TRBV24-1 with TRBJ2-3; D is perhaps TRBD2 (7 bases). V gave up 7 bases and J gave up 4 bases, with 14 bases separating them. The CDR3 is 14 residues long. Per germline, CDR1 KGHDR and CDR2 SFDVKD. The CDR3 DNA reads TGTGCCACCAGCCAGGGGAGGGTAGCAGATACGCAGTATTTT. Its translation is CATSQGRVADTQYF.